This T cell receptor (beta chain) was recorded in a study of T cell responses to AZD1222 COVID-19 vaccine (dated by TCRdb to the early 2020s). Background for the entire study: TCR sequencing covered fewer than 250 trial participants: nearly 210 given two doses of AZD1222 and approximately 26 given two doses of MenACWY control vaccine. Trial participants were enrolled by age into subgroups of 18-55, 56-69 and 70-plus years, and around 150, 29 and 61 TCR-sequenced participants, respectively, were included in these subgroups. Overall results and qualifications from the work: Participants were mostly white British, with more females than males. The authors suggested clonal diversity may have been underestimated. Because no samples from the day 14 peak response were available, repertoires could be characterized only after the peak T cell response. The vaccine-associated CD4 TCRs covered the entire spike protein, and the dominant responses fell in regions 160-218 and 743-854. Reportedly, close to half of the unique spike-specific TCRs recognized epitopes lying outside the regions that are mutated in the B.1.351 and B.1.1.7 variants. A significant rise in spike-specific TCR breadth and depth was observed after two AZD1222 doses relative to day 0 and relative to MenACWY recipients. The 56-69-year group was small, and its depth increase did not reach significance, likely because of low power. Conclusions about previously exposed vaccinees are limited, since just six AZD1222 recipients were seropositive for SARS-CoV-2 at baseline.

The CDR3 runs 13 residues from the cysteine to the phenylalanine. Only CDR3 DNA is held: 39 bases, read in frame from base 1. Trimmed from V: 7 bases; trimmed from J: 4 bases; junction bases lacking a gene match: 2. CDR1 and CDR2, looked up from the germline V gene, are SQVTM and ANQGSEA. Points on this clone: Its antigen specificity is not known. No much larger clone exists at a distance of one base, and base qualities are not known.

The CDR3 regions of human TCRbeta chains were subjected to immunosequencing. In the source study's methods: TCRs in the repertoires were compared against a reference library of SARS-CoV-2-specific TCRs that had been generated with the MIRA antigen-specificity platform. Breadth meant the fraction of unique TCRs that were SARS-CoV-2-associated, whereas depth meant the fraction of total T cells that were SARS-CoV-2-associated. Each spike-specific TCR was assigned to its reactive spike region and to a CD4 or CD8 class using the MIRA data. Log10-transformed breadth and depth values were compared by one-way ANOVA with Sidak's multiple comparisons tests. The immuneACCESS repertoire file appears here via TCRdb, limited to in-frame rearrangements. These files lack a portion of the clones; in checked studies, under half of the deficit traces to unresolved V genes, and the cause of the others is not known. Clone size and the V and J calls come from that table; the DNA yielded D and trimming. The sample table shows hundreds of thousands of clones, and 90% to 95% are seen once. Less than 0.65% of the sample belongs to the ten largest clones.

The time point label here, explained by the study, means: about 28 days (+/-7) after the second vaccine dose. AZD1222 recipients given second doses at about 4 weeks or at about 12 weeks were pooled, since spike-specific TCR depth and breadth were not found to differ between the two schedules. The vaccinee samples were drawn from two UK trials, COV001 and COV002, one of which was a single-blind randomized controlled phase 2/3 trial testing AZD1222 (ChAdOx1 nCoV-19) in healthy adults. Trial participant PBMC samples were collected at day 0 and day 28 after the second dose for TCRbeta chain sequencing.

The receptor chain draws on TRBV29-1 and TRBJ2-2; TRBD2 agrees with 11 junctional bases. The receptor was isolated from an adult who received the AZD1222 COVID-19 vaccine. Sequenced material: peripheral blood, taken 28 days after the second AZD1222 dose. The CDR3 in this case is CSGLAGFTGELFF. The base sequence is TGCAGCGGACTAGCGGGGTTCACCGGGGAGCTGTTTTTT.